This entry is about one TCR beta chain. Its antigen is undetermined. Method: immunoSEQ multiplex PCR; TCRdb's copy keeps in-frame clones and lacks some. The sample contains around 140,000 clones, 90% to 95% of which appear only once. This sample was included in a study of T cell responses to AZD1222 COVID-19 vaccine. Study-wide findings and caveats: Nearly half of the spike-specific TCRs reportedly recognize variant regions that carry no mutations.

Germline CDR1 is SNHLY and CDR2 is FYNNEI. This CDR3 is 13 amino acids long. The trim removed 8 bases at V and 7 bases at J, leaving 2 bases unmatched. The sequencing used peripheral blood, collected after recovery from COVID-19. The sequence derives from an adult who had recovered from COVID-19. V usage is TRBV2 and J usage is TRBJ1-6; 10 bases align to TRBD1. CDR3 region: CASGTGENSPLHF. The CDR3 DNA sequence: TGTGCCAGCGGGACAGGGGAAAATTCACCCCTCCACTTT.